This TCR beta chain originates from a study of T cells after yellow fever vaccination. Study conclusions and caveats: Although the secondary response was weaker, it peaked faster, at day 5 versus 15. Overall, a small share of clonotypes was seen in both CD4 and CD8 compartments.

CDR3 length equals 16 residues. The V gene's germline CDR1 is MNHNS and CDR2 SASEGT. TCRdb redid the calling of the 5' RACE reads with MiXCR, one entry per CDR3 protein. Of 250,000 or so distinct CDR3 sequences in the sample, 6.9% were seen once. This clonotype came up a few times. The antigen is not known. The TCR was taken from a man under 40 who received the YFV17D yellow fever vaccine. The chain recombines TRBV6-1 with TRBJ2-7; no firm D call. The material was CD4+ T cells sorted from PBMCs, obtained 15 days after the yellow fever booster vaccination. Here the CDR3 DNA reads TGTGTCGGTGGCTTGAGAGAGCTCCCTTTTGTCTACGAGCAGTACTTC. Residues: CVGGLRELPFVYEQYF.